This paragraph reports one T cell receptor (beta chain). This record comes from a study of blood T cell repertoires in COVID-19. Study background: PBMCs, B-cell-depleted T cells, or T cells provided the cDNA or gDNA that made up the material.

CDR1 is SGHTA and CDR2 is FQGNSA in the germline V gene. The CDR3 contains 16 residues. Trimming stripped 1 base from V and 0 bases from J, with 11 bases between. Sequencing was performed with immunoSEQ multiplex PCR; in TCRdb, only in-frame clones are kept and a portion is missing. In the table there are about 350,000 clones, roughly 89% of which are singletons. The genes are TRBV7-2 and TRBJ2-3, with a possible D match to TRBD1 (7 bases). This sequence originates from a woman in her sixties with COVID-19, enrolled during active disease. The sample was peripheral blood. The chain's CDR3 is CASSLEAGGSTDTQYF. CDR3 nucleotides: TGTGCCAGCAGCTTAGAGGCAGGGGGGAGCACAGATACGCAGTATTTT. The whole variable domain, filled in from reference TRBV7-2 and TRBJ2-3, reads GAGVSQSPSNKVTEKGKDVELRCDPISGHTALYWYRQSLGQGLEFLIYFQGNSAPDKSGLPSDRFSAERTGGSVSTLTIQRTQQEDSAVYLCASSLEAGGSTDTQYFGPGTRLTVL.